A selection of T cell receptor beta chains follows, all from one sample in a study of shared clonotypes between healthy human individuals. Only in-frame clones appear in the TCRdb table, and some are missing; sequencing was by immunoSEQ multiplex PCR. This sample has approximately 530,000 clones, with roughly 95% found just once. Input material: naive CD4+ T cells sorted from blood. These receptors were taken from a woman younger than 45 in good health. CDR3s include the opening cysteine and the closing phenylalanine or tryptophan. D genes are given only for firm matches. Clone size is stated in some rows and not others, as once, few, many or a class when expanded.

-,TRBJ2-3,TRBD1,TRBV18,CASSPRDSITDTQYF,TGTGCCAGCTCACCTCGGGACAGCATCACAGATACGCAGTATTTT
-,TRBJ2-5,TRBD1,TRBV2,CASSKTGYETQYF,TGTGCCAGCAGTAAGACAGGGTATGAGACCCAGTACTTC
-,TRBJ2-7,TRBD2,TRBV27,CASSFGAGDGYEQYF,TGTGCCAGCAGTTTTGGAGCGGGAGACGGCTACGAGCAGTACTTC
-,TRBJ2-1,-,TRBV7-2,CASSLEGTPPPDEQFF,TGTGCCAGCAGCTTAGAGGGGACGCCGCCCCCGGATGAGCAGTTCTTC
-,TRBJ2-5,TRBD2,TRBV5-1,CASSLEGLEETQYF,TGCGCCAGCAGCTTGGAAGGACTAGAAGAGACCCAGTACTTC
-,TRBJ2-5,-,TRBV6-5,CASSPSVQETQYF,TGTGCCAGCAGCCCTAGCGTCCAAGAGACCCAGTACTTC
-,TRBJ2-7,-,TRBV28,CASTVGRYSYEQYF,TGTGCCAGCACTGTCGGGCGGTACAGCTACGAGCAGTACTTC
-,TRBJ2-7,TRBD2,TRBV5-8,CASSLMPSGWEQYF,TGTGCCAGCAGCTTGATGCCTAGCGGGTGGGAGCAGTACTTC
once,TRBJ2-1,TRBD2,TRBV28,CASRSRKAGGSEEQFF,TGTGCCAGCAGGTCACGGAAAGCGGGAGGTAGTGAAGAGCAGTTCTTC
-,TRBJ1-6,-,TRBV2,CASSSQGMNSPLHF,TGTGCCAGCAGTAGTCAGGGAATGAATTCACCCCTCCACTTT
once,TRBJ1-1,-,TRBV5-1,CASIPTSNGNTEAFF,TGCGCCAGCATCCCTACAAGCAATGGGAACACTGAAGCTTTCTTT
-,TRBJ2-6,-,TRBV18,CASSRVTSLSSGANVLTF,TGTGCCAGCTCACGGGTGACTTCCCTAAGCTCTGGGGCCAACGTCCTGACTTTC
-,TRBJ1-4,TRBD1,TRBV28,CASRPARGEEKLFF,TGTGCCAGCAGGCCCGCCAGGGGGGAGGAAAAACTGTTTTTT
-,TRBJ1-3,TRBD1,TRBV28,CASSSGTGRVGAGNTIYF,TGTGCCAGCAGTTCCGGGACAGGGAGGGTAGGGGCTGGAAACACCATATATTTT
-,TRBJ2-1,-,TRBV4-1,CASSQEEGLGEQFF,TGCGCCAGCAGCCAAGAGGAGGGACTTGGTGAGCAGTTCTTC
-,TRBJ1-1,-,TRBV11-2,CASRSLMNTEAFF,TGTGCCAGCCGGAGTCTCATGAACACTGAAGCTTTCTTT
-,TRBJ2-3,TRBD2,TRBV9,CASSPGTSGRIDTQYF,TGTGCCAGCAGCCCCGGGACTAGCGGGAGAATAGATACGCAGTATTTT
-,TRBJ2-7,TRBD1,TRBV6-1,CASSENRGPPYEQYF,TGTGCCAGCAGTGAAAATAGGGGGCCCCCCTACGAGCAGTACTTC
-,TRBJ2-7,-,TRBV6-1,CASSEQGKYEQYF,TGTGCCAGCAGTGAACAAGGCAAGTACGAGCAGTACTTC
-,TRBJ1-2,-,TRBV29-1,CSVSFSGRPGYGYTF,TGCAGCGTCTCGTTTTCGGGACGACCTGGCTATGGCTACACCTTC
-,TRBJ2-1,-,TRBV5-5,CASSPPQWGSYNEQFF,TGTGCCAGCAGCCCGCCCCAATGGGGGTCCTACAATGAGCAGTTCTTC
-,TRBJ2-1,TRBD2,TRBV6-5,CASSYLAGGPGNEQFF,TGTGCCAGCAGTTACCTAGCGGGAGGGCCCGGCAATGAGCAGTTCTTC
-,TRBJ1-4,TRBD1,TRBV5-1,CASSLGGQGGEKLFF,TGCGCCAGCAGCCTGGGGGGACAGGGCGGTGAAAAACTGTTTTTT
-,TRBJ1-1,-,TRBV18,CASSLDGGPALNTEAFF,TGTGCCAGCTCCCTCGATGGGGGGCCCGCCTTAAACACTGAAGCTTTCTTT
-,TRBJ1-2,-,TRBV9,CASSVGEVGYTF,TGTGCCAGCAGCGTAGGTGAGGTCGGCTACACCTTC
-,TRBJ2-3,-,TRBV25-1,CASSDGGSLDTQYF,TGTGCCAGCAGTGATGGGGGGAGTCTCGATACGCAGTATTTT
-,TRBJ2-3,-,TRBV7-2,CASSLGGVRTDTQYF,TGTGCCAGCAGCTTAGGGGGGGTCCGCACAGATACGCAGTATTTT
-,TRBJ2-2,-,TRBV11-3,CASSLGPGQGNTGELFF,TGTGCCAGCAGCTTAGGACCCGGTCAGGGGAACACCGGGGAGCTGTTTTTT
-,TRBJ2-1,TRBD2,TRBV7-9,CASSLGLAGGPTSEDEQFF,TGTGCCAGCAGCTTAGGTCTAGCGGGAGGCCCTACCTCCGAGGATGAGCAGTTCTTC
-,TRBJ2-7,-,TRBV28,CASSLRGSSVEQYF,TGTGCCAGCAGTTTGAGAGGGAGCTCTGTCGAGCAGTACTTC
-,TRBJ1-2,TRBD1,TRBV5-4,CASSHPRDRGGFSYGYTF,TGTGCCAGCAGCCACCCTCGGGACAGGGGAGGTTTCAGCTATGGCTACACCTTC
-,TRBJ1-1,-,TRBV6-1,CASSVSGGTAEAFF,TGTGCCAGCAGTGTAAGTGGGGGGACCGCTGAAGCTTTCTTT
-,TRBJ2-7,-,TRBV18,CASSPPPGFWQSKQYF,TGTGCCAGCTCACCACCGCCTGGGTTTTGGCAGTCAAAGCAGTACTTC
-,TRBJ2-3,TRBD1,TRBV11-3,CASSPGQTITDTQYF,TGTGCCAGCAGCCCGGGACAGACAATCACAGATACGCAGTATTTT
-,TRBJ2-5,-,TRBV7-7,CASSLGGGETQYF,TGTGCCAGCAGCTTAGGGGGTGGGGAGACCCAGTACTTC
-,TRBJ1-1,-,TRBV7-8,CASSLAGPKNTEAFF,TGTGCCAGCAGCTTAGCCGGCCCAAAGAACACTGAAGCTTTCTTT
-,TRBJ2-7,TRBD1,TRBV28,CASSLPQGANHEQYF,TGTGCCAGCAGTTTACCTCAGGGGGCGAACCACGAGCAGTACTTC
-,TRBJ1-1,TRBD1,TRBV28,CASSLGTGINTEAFF,TGTGCCAGCAGTCTCGGGACAGGGATTAACACTGAAGCTTTCTTT
-,TRBJ1-5,-,TRBV15,CATSRENWGSNQPQHF,TGTGCCACCAGCAGAGAAAATTGGGGAAGCAATCAGCCCCAGCATTTT
-,TRBJ2-3,-,TRBV29-1,CSVRTGSDTQYF,TGCAGCGTCCGTACAGGGTCAGATACGCAGTATTTT
-,TRBJ1-1,-,TRBV19,CASSTRTERTEAFF,TGTGCCAGTAGTACCCGGACAGAGAGGACTGAAGCTTTCTTT
-,TRBJ2-5,-,TRBV25-1,CASSEQGRDQETQYF,TGTGCCAGCAGTGAGCAGGGAAGGGACCAAGAGACCCAGTACTTC
-,TRBJ2-6,-,TRBV5-1,CASSFVSAAAISGANVLTF,TGCGCCAGCAGCTTCGTGTCGGCGGCAGCTATCTCTGGGGCCAACGTCCTGACTTTC
-,TRBJ1-6,-,TRBV28,CASSRTGTVNSPLHF,TGTGCCAGCAGTCGAACAGGGACGGTAAATTCACCCCTCCACTTT
-,TRBJ2-7,-,TRBV5-1,CASSRGEGGEQYF,TGCGCCAGCAGCAGGGGCGAGGGGGGCGAGCAGTACTTC
-,TRBJ2-7,-,TRBV18,CASSPGLQLSYEQYF,TGTGCCAGCTCACCCGGGTTACAGCTATCCTACGAGCAGTACTTC
-,TRBJ2-2,-,TRBV29-1,CSVERVAGELFF,TGCAGCGTTGAAAGGGTAGCCGGGGAGCTGTTTTTT
once,TRBJ2-2,-,TRBV7-9,CASSSPGTSVLTGELFF,TGTGCCAGCAGCTCTCCGGGGACATCGGTCCTCACCGGGGAGCTGTTTTTT
-,TRBJ2-7,-,TRBV6-1,CASNSLAEWGEQYF,TGTGCCAGCAATAGCTTAGCGGAATGGGGAGAGCAGTACTTC
-,TRBJ1-1,-,TRBV6-1,CASFWAGTEAFF,TGTGCCAGCTTCTGGGCGGGCACTGAAGCTTTCTTT
-,TRBJ1-3,TRBD1,TRBV13,CASSNRDRGRRRNTIYF,TGTGCCAGCAGCAACCGGGACAGGGGGAGACGGAGAAACACCATATATTTT
-,TRBJ1-5,-,TRBV7-9,CASSLVVETDLNQPQHF,TGTGCCAGCAGCTTAGTCGTAGAGACAGACCTCAATCAGCCCCAGCATTTT
-,TRBJ1-1,-,TRBV11-2,CASSLGWFGTEAFF,TGTGCCAGCAGCTTAGGTTGGTTTGGCACTGAAGCTTTCTTT
-,TRBJ2-3,TRBD2,TRBV27,CASSLTLAVRTDTQYF,TGTGCCAGCAGTTTAACACTAGCGGTACGCACAGATACGCAGTATTTT
-,TRBJ2-3,TRBD2,TRBV7-6,CASSLGTSGTVDTQYF,TGTGCCAGCAGCCTTGGGACTAGCGGGACAGTCGATACGCAGTATTTT
-,TRBJ2-1,-,TRBV25-1,CASSEMGLPYNEQFF,TGTGCCAGCAGTGAGATGGGACTTCCCTACAATGAGCAGTTCTTC
-,TRBJ2-3,TRBD2,TRBV28,CASSLSSPAGDSRLF,TGTGCCAGCAGTTTATCGTCCCCGGCGGGGGACTCCCGTCTTTTT